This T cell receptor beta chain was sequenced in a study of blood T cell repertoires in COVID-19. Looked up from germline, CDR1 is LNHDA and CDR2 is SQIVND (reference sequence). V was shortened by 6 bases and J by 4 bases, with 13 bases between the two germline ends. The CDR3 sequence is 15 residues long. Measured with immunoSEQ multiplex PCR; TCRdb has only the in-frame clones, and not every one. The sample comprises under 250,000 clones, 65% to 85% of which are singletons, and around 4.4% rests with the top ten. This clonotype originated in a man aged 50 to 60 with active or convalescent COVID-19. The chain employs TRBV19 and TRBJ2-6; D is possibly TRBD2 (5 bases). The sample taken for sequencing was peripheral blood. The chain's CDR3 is CASSGETGGANVLTF. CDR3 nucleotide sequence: TGTGCCAGTAGCGGGGAAACGGGCGGGGCCAACGTCCTGACTTTC.